This T cell receptor beta chain derives from a study of regulatory T cells in long-lasting Graves disease. At the level of the study: By definition, persistent Graves' disease involved antithyroid drugs for over 5 years alongside positive TSH receptor antibodies. Study conclusions and caveats: Patients with persistent Graves' had lower TCR diversity than newly diagnosed patients.

Arm-PCR of CDR3 regions and iRepertoire HTBI primers were used to build TCR beta libraries. In the original analysis: The study identified 62 TRBV and approximately 14 TRBJ segments across samples. TCRdb re-called the multiplex PCR reads through MiXCR, storing one row per CDR3 protein. Clone size and V and J calls follow TCRdb, not the original study. The table records hundreds of thousands of distinct CDR3 sequences, 30% of them present only once. On this clonotype itself: Antigen: not known.

Sample time point: persistent/refractory GD, antithyroid drugs over 5 years with positive TRAb. PBMC-extracted RNA yielded the TCR library. The specimen comprised peripheral blood mononuclear cells (PBMCs), sampled when the disease was refractory, from a patient treated with antithyroid drugs. The receptor's source is a female donor with Graves disease.

This CDR3 is CASSLVPRDRVSGYTF. As DNA, the CDR3 is TGTGCCAGCAGTTTGGTCCCCCGGGACAGGGTATCTGGCTACACCTTC. The chain uses TRBV27 and TRBJ1-2, with 9 positions matching TRBD1. The CDR3 spans 16 residues. Losses at the gene ends were 3 bases for V and 7 bases for J; bases not matched to a gene: 12. Germline lookup yields CDR1 MNHEY and CDR2 SMNVEV (reference sequence).